What follows describes a single TCR beta chain. The antigen is unknown. This entry belongs to a study of T cell responses to AZD1222 COVID-19 vaccine. Broader study findings: When two AZD1222 doses had been given, Spike-specific TCR breadth and depth rose. Spike as a whole was targeted by vaccine-associated CD4 TCRs, dominant at 160-218 and 743-854. Sampling captured repertoires only after the peak T cell response.

The table came from immunoSEQ multiplex PCR; TCRdb's copy has only in-frame clones and leaves some out. The data show about 120,000 clones, approximately 85% seen once. With 6 bases removed from V and 4 bases from J, the gap between germline ends came to 12 bases. Germline CDR1 reads KGHSH; CDR2 reads LQKENI. The CDR3 extends over 13 amino acids. The material was peripheral blood, obtained on day 0 of AZD1222 vaccination. The chain carries TRBV18 and TRBJ1-1, with a possible D match to TRBD1 (6 bases). The TCR sequence derives from an adult in good health. The CDR3 loop reads CASSPTGRTEAFF. DNA for the CDR3: TGTGCCAGCTCCCCCACAGGGCGCACTGAAGCTTTCTTT.